This record covers a single T cell receptor (beta chain). One end of the junction fails to match germline, which may point to a read error. CDR1 and CDR2 (germline): SQVTM, ANQGSEA. CDR3 length equals 14 residues. The library came from three nested PCR rounds adapted from ARM-PCR protocols. TCRdb reanalysed the multiplex PCR reads using MiXCR and keeps one entry per CDR3 protein. This table has about 60,000 distinct CDR3 sequences, about 63% appearing once. The data stem from a study of tumor and adjacent non-tumor tissue in lung cancer. About the research overall: Stage I to III disease affected roughly ten men and about 5 women aged about 31 to 80.

No cell sorting was done before RNA was extracted from the tissue. The normal lung tissue was taken more than 3 cm from the tumor edge. Chemotherapy-naive patients with new lung cancer underwent thoracic surgery in China, August–late 2014. This sequence joins TRBV29-1 and TRBJ2-1; a possible D gene is TRBD1 (6 bases). This receptor was identified in a man between 65 and 85 years old with non-small cell lung cancer. Sequenced sample: distant non-tumor lung tissue. CDR3 bases: TGCATCGTTGACCGGGACAACTCCTACAATGAGCAGTCCTTC. The encoded protein is CIVDRDNSYNEQSF.